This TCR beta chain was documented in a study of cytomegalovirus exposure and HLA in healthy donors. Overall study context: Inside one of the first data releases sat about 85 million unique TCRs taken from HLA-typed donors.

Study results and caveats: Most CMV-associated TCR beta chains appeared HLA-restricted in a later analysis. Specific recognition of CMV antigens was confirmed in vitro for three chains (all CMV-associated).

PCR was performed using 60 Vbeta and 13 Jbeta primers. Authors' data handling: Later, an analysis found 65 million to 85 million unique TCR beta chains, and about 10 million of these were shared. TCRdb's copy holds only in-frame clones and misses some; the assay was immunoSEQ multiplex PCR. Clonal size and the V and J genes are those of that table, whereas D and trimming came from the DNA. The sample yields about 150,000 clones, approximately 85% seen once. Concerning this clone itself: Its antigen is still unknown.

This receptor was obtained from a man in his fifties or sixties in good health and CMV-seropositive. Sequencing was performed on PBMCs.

For the CDR3, the DNA is TGTGCCAGCAAAGAGACCCGGACTGCTAGCACAGATACGCAGTATTTT. Translated, it gives CASKETRTASTDTQYF. The V call is TRBV11-2, the J call TRBJ2-3, with D maybe TRBD2 (5 bases). In germline, CDR1 is SGHAT, CDR2 FQNNGV. The CDR3 covers 16 residues. The germline V and J ends were trimmed by 7 bases and 0 bases, with 17 bases remaining between them.